The T cell receptor beta chain under discussion was sequenced for a study of T cell changes during pregnancy in multiple sclerosis. Trimming took 0 bases from V and 4 from J; bases not matched to a gene: 3. The CDR3 extends over 15 amino acids. Germline CDR1 and CDR2: LGHNA and YNFKEQ. Clones were read by immunoSEQ multiplex PCR, and TCRdb kept only the in-frame ones, dropping some. The table shows about 57,000 clones, with roughly 93% occurring only once. The chain employs TRBV4-2 and TRBJ1-5; 7 bases agree with TRBD1. The source material was peripheral blood, sampled after pregnancy. The receptor was isolated from a female donor with multiple sclerosis, enrolled in a pregnancy study. The CDR3 DNA sequence: TGTGCCAGCAGCCAAGATTCACAGGGGAATCAGCCCCAGCATTTT. It is translated as CASSQDSQGNQPQHF.